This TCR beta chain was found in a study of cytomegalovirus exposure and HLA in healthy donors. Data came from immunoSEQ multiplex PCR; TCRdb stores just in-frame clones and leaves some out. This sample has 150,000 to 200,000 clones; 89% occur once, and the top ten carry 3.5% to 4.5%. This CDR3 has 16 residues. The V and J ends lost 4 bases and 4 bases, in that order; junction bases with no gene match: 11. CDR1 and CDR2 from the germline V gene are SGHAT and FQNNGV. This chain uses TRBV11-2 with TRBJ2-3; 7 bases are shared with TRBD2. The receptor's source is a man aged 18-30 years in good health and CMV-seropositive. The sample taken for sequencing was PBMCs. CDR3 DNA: TGTGCCAGCAGCTCCGCCGCGGGGAGGGTTGCAGATACGCAGTATTTT. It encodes CASSSAAGRVADTQYF.